This record covers a single TCR beta chain. Sequencing was performed with immunoSEQ multiplex PCR; in TCRdb, only in-frame clones are kept and a portion is missing. This sample carries more than 75,000 clones, less than 95% of them seen once, and the ten largest clones take about 0.37%. This sample is part of a study of technical replicates of blood from four donors. Sequencing was carried out using T cells isolated from PBMCs. This sequence was found in a human donor in good health.

CDR3 DNA sequence: TGCGCCAGCAGGAACAGGAGCCACATTTACGAGCAGTACTTC. Protein sequence: CASRNRSHIYEQYF. The chain carries TRBV10-1 and TRBJ2-7; D is possibly TRBD1 (5 bases). Germline CDR1 and CDR2: WNHNN and SYGVQD (reference sequence). The CDR3 runs to 14 residues. The V end lost 6 bases, the J end lost 4 bases, and 16 bases lay between the germline ends.